Below, 19 T cell receptor beta chains from the same sample are listed, as sequenced in a study of OX40 agonist ivuxolimab in advanced cancers. Here immunoSEQ multiplex PCR was the method, and the copy in TCRdb shows in-frame clones only, minus some. Here the sample spans about 100,000 clones, approximately 89% being singletons. The source was CD4+ or CD8+ T cells sorted from blood, collected in a trial of the OX40 agonist ivuxolimab. The source of these receptors is an adult with an advanced solid tumor such as melanoma, head and neck, liver or kidney cancer.

This sequence joins TRBV28 and TRBJ2-1; D perhaps matches TRBD2 (8 bases). V was cut by 8 bases and J by 3 bases, with 17 bases left in between. The germline V gene has CDR1 MDHEN and CDR2 SYDVKM. The CDR3 runs to 15 residues. CDR3 in amino acids: CASLGGGRFYNEQFF. The DNA of the CDR3 is TGTGCCAGCTTAGGGGGCGGGAGGTTCTACAATGAGCAGTTCTTC. Full variable domain (rest looked up from reference TRBV28 and TRBJ2-1): DVKVTQSSRYLVKRTGEKVFLECVQDMDHENMFWYRQDPGLGLRLIYFSYDVKMKEKGDIPEGYSVSREKKERFSLILESASTNQTSMYLCASLGGGRFYNEQFFGPGTRLTVL.

The rearrangement uses TRBV5-8 and TRBJ1-2, with D perhaps matching TRBD1 (5 bases). V was clipped by 0 bases and J by 2 bases, with 14 bases between them. CDR1 and CDR2 (germline): SGHTS, YDEGEE. This CDR3 is built from 16 residues. The CDR3, as DNA: TGTGCCAGCAGCTTGGGGGGAAGGGACGCAAACTATGGCTACACCTTC. Translated, it gives CASSLGGRDANYGYTF.

V is TRBV19 and J is TRBJ2-4, with 11 bases fitting TRBD1. J was trimmed by 6 bases and V by 4 bases; bases with no gene match: 5. CDR1 is LNHDA, CDR2 SQIVND, per germline (reference sequence). The CDR3 extends over 15 amino acids. The CDR3 sequence: CASSTGGTGGNIQYF. DNA for the CDR3: TGTGCCAGTAGTACCGGGGGGACAGGGGGAAACATTCAGTACTTC.

The sample holds one count of this clone. The chain has TRBV6-6 and TRBJ1-2; D is unclear. This CDR3 is 13 amino acids long. CDR1 and CDR2 (germline): MNHNY, SVGAGI (reference sequence). The ends were cut back, 2 bases at V and 2 bases at J, with 6 bases in the middle. The chain's CDR3 is CASSYRQNYGYTF. CDR3 nucleotide sequence: TGTGCCAGCAGTTACAGGCAGAACTATGGCTACACCTTC.

The chain combines TRBV5-4 with TRBJ1-1; 7 nucleotides agree with TRBD1. Unmatched junction bases numbered 9, after V lost 1 base and J lost 6 bases. The germline CDR1 and CDR2 sequences are SGHNT and YYREEE (reference sequence). This CDR3 has 15 residues. The CDR3 loop is CASSLQTGKGSEAFF. As DNA, the CDR3 is TGTGCCAGCAGCTTGCAGACAGGGAAAGGCTCTGAAGCTTTCTTT.

The chain links TRBV27 to TRBJ2-2; D is ambiguous. The CDR3 totals 13 residues. Between the trimmed V and J ends, which lost 5 bases and 8 bases, there was a span of 12 bases. Per germline, CDR1 MNHEY and CDR2 SMNVEV (reference sequence). The DNA for the CDR3 is TGTGCCAGCAGTCCACATAACCGTGGGGAGCTGTTTTTT. Its protein product is CASSPHNRGELFF.

The rearrangement links TRBV5-4 to TRBJ2-3; D not resolved. Trimming stripped 1 base from V and 0 bases from J, with 6 bases between. The CDR3 sequence is 14 residues long. Germline CDR1 and CDR2: SGHNT and YYREEE (reference sequence). The CDR3 DNA reads TGTGCCAGCAGCTTGCTAGTGAGCACAGATACGCAGTATTTT. Amino acid sequence: CASSLLVSTDTQYF.

The chain uses TRBV5-1 and TRBJ2-2; tentative D call: TRBD1 (5 bases). The V end was cut by 0 bases, the J end by 0 bases, with 12 bases between. Germline loops: CDR1 SGHRS, CDR2 YFSETQ. The CDR3 runs 17 residues. CDR3 bases: TGCGCCAGCAGCTTGGCCACAGGCACCCCGAACACCGGGGAGCTGTTTTTT. Translation gives CASSLATGTPNTGELFF.

The chain carries TRBV5-4 and TRBJ1-3, with 9 bases fitting TRBD1. Germline CDR1 is SGHNT and CDR2 is YYREEE (reference sequence). Trimming took 0 bases from V and 0 from J; bases not matched to a gene: 10. The CDR3 has 19 amino acids. CDR3 amino acids: CASSLGSGQGQSSGNTIYF. The DNA for the CDR3 is TGTGCCAGCAGCTTGGGCTCGGGACAGGGTCAAAGCTCTGGAAACACCATATATTTT.

The CDR3 region is CASSLVSQGANEQYF. The CDR3, as DNA: TGTGCCAGCAGCTTAGTTTCGCAGGGGGCCAACGAGCAGTACTTC. The V call is TRBV7-9, the J call TRBJ2-7; 8 bases match TRBD1. V lost 1 base, J lost 5 bases, and 7 bases stayed unmatched. CDR1 and CDR2 from the germline V gene are SEHNR and FQNEAQ (reference sequence). CDR3 length: 15 amino acids. Supplemented by reference TRBV7-9 and TRBJ2-7, the full variable domain reads DTGVSQNPRHKITKRGQNVTFRCDPISEHNRLYWYRQTLGQGPEFLTYFQNEAQLEKSRLLSDRFSAERPKGSFSTLEIQRTEQGDSAMYLCASSLVSQGANEQYFGPGTRLTVT.

V gene TRBV19 combines with J gene TRBJ2-5; 7 bases are a match to TRBD2. CDR3 length equals 13 residues. CDR1 is LNHDA and CDR2 is SQIVND in the germline V gene (reference sequence). The J segment lost 2 bases and the V segment lost 7 bases, leaving 4 bases of the junction unmatched. In DNA, the CDR3 is TGTGCCAGTACCGAAGCGGGACAAGAGACCCAGTACTTC. Translated: CASTEAGQETQYF.

This chain links TRBV7-8 with TRBJ2-1, with D perhaps TRBD1 or TRBD2 (6 bases each). Trimming pared 2 bases from V and 8 bases from J, leaving 13 bases between. The CDR3 is 14 residues long. Looked up from germline, CDR1 is SGHVS and CDR2 is FQNEAQ. The CDR3 sequence: CASSLPPEGDEQFF. The DNA for the CDR3 is TGTGCCAGCAGCTTACCACCGGAGGGGGATGAGCAGTTCTTC.

The chain is built from TRBV7-8 and TRBJ1-1, with a tentative D call TRBD1 (6 bases). The CDR3 is 16 residues long. From germline, CDR1 is SGHVS and CDR2 FQNEAQ. V shed 1 base and J shed 1 base, with 13 bases lying between them. This CDR3 is CASSLGLGTPNTEAFF. The CDR3 coding sequence is TGTGCCAGCAGCTTAGGCCTCGGGACACCGAACACTGAAGCTTTCTTT.

V and J are TRBV7-9 and TRBJ2-3; 10 bases fit TRBD2. Germline V gives CDR1 SEHNR, CDR2 FQNEAQ (reference sequence). The CDR3 is made up of 18 amino acids. V was pared by 5 bases and J by 0 bases, with 11 bases of the junction left unmatched. CDR3 protein: CASSPSSVAGGSTDTQYF. The CDR3 bases are TGTGCCAGCAGCCCCTCGTCGGTAGCGGGAGGAAGCACAGATACGCAGTATTTT.

This clone came up once. The chain links TRBV23-1 to TRBJ2-6, with 7 bases matching TRBD2. TRBV23-1 is sorted into the ORF group, with uncertain function. This CDR3 spans 17 amino acids. Trimming cost V 2 bases and J 1 base; bases outside gene matches: 5. In DNA form, the CDR3 reads TGCGCCAGCAGTCAACGGGACGGGAGGTCTGGGGCCAACGTCCTGACTTTC. The encoded protein is CASSQRDGRSGANVLTF.

The V and J genes are TRBV11-2 and TRBJ2-1, with TRBD2 matching 9 bases. The CDR3 sequence is 15 residues long. After removal of 1 base from V and 3 bases from J, the junction contained 1 base not matched to a gene. Germline CDR1 SGHAT, CDR2 FQNNGV. In DNA, the CDR3 is TGTGCCAGCAGCTTAGGAGCGGGGGGCTACAATGAGCAGTTCTTC. Its translation is CASSLGAGGYNEQFF.

V and J are TRBV7-9 and TRBJ2-7, with 9 bases matching TRBD2. Germline V gives CDR1 SEHNR, CDR2 FQNEAQ (reference sequence). The CDR3 sequence is 16 residues long. Unmatched junction bases numbered 7, after V lost 2 bases and J lost 2 bases. The CDR3 bases are TGTGCCAGCAGCTTATACCTAGCGGGATCAACCTACGAGCAGTACTTC. Translation gives CASSLYLAGSTYEQYF.

The chain is built from TRBV5-1 and TRBJ2-7; 8 bases match TRBD1. CDR1 is SGHRS, CDR2 YFSETQ, per germline. J lost 1 base, V lost 0 bases, and 6 bases had no gene match. The CDR3 loop spans 16 amino acids. The CDR3 bases are TGCGCCAGCAGCTTGGGCAGGGGGCGGACTTCCTACGAGCAGTACTTC. This codes for CASSLGRGRTSYEQYF.

The chain couples TRBV18 to TRBJ1-5, with D unresolved. CDR3 length equals 13 residues. CDR1 and CDR2 (germline): KGHSH, LQKENI. V was pared by 4 bases and J by 3 bases, with 7 bases between. The DNA for the CDR3 is TGTGCCAGCTCACATATAGACAATCAGCCCCAGCATTTT. Residues: CASSHIDNQPQHF.